The T cell receptor beta chain under discussion was sequenced for a study of patients and donors after allogeneic stem cell transplantation. The CDR3 contains 18 residues. V was clipped by 6 bases and J by 4 bases, with 24 bases between them. This clonotype was detected only once. MiXCR, applied by TCRdb to the RT-PCR reads, yields one record per CDR3 protein. The repertoire holds about 960,000 distinct CDR3 sequences, with roughly 17% as singletons. Sequenced: blood, either unsorted or a sorted T cell fraction (not recorded which). The sequence was obtained from a human donor who was either an allogeneic HSCT recipient or a stem cell or donor lymphocyte infusion donor (not recorded which). It is not recorded whose cells these are; they may come from a transplant donor. The gene calls are TRBV12-3 or TRBV12-4 and TRBJ2-2; D gene uncertain. CDR3 loop: CASSPSPRSALSTGELFF. The CDR3 DNA sequence: TGTGCCAGCAGCCCGTCCCCAAGGTCCGCTCTCAGCACCGGGGAGCTGTTTTTT.